Given below is one T cell receptor (beta chain) in context. The data stem from a study of T cells in Graves' hyperthyroidism and ophthalmopathy. Uncontrolled infection, other autoimmune disease, pregnancy or lactation disqualified patients from enrolment. Thyroid ultrasound, orbital computed tomography, clinical symptoms, and serum thyroxine and TRAb underpinned diagnoses. The PBMCs had their origin in 10 ml of fresh peripheral blood. RNA transcripts gave rise to amplified TCR beta CDR3 regions. HTBI primers were used for first-round RT-PCR of the TCR CDR3. In TCRdb, the multiplex PCR reads were re-called with MiXCR into one record per CDR3 protein. The repertoire consists of 250,000 to 400,000 distinct CDR3 sequences, with approximately 14% occurring once and the leading ten covering around 32%. The TCR comes from a middle-aged woman with Graves' ophthalmopathy. Sequenced input: blood.

The CDR3 DNA reads as TGTGCCAGTAGTTGGGACCCCAATCAGCCCCAGCATTTT. Translated: CASSWDPNQPQHF. This chain links TRBV19 with TRBJ1-5; a weak D match, TRBD1 (5 bases). Germline V gene data show CDR1 as LNHDA and CDR2 as SQIVND (reference sequence). V was shortened by 5 bases and J by 3 bases, with 8 bases between the two germline ends. This CDR3 spans 13 amino acids.